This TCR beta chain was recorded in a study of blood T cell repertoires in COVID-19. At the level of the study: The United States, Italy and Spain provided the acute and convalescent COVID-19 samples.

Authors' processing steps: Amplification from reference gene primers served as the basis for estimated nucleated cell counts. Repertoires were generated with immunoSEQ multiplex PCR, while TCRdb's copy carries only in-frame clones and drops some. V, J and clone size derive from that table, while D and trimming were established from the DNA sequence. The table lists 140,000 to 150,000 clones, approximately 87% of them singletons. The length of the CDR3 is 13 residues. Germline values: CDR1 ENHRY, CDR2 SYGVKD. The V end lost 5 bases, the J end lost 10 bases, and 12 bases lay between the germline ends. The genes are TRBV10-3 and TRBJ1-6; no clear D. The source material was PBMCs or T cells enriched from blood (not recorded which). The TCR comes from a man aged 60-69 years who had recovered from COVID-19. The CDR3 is CAISSREESPLHF. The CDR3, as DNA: TGTGCCATCAGTAGCCGGGAGGAATCACCCCTCCACTTT.